The 14 T cell receptor beta chains given below trace back to one sample, sequenced in a study of CD8 T cells in Susac syndrome. A quantity of about 0.5 to 1 ug RNA underwent reverse transcription using random hexamers. Each CDR3 protein is one row after TCRdb ran MiXCR on the immunoSEQ multiplex PCR reads. The data hold about 130,000 distinct CDR3 sequences, with around 91% observed a single time. Sequencing used CD8+ T cells from PBMCs. These receptor sequences come from a human donor with multiple sclerosis.

The rearrangement joins TRBV27 to TRBJ1-1; tentatively, D is TRBD1 (5 bases). V shed 4 bases and J shed 4 bases, with 10 bases lying between them. Germline V CDR1 and CDR2: MNHEY, SMNVEV (reference sequence). This CDR3 region has 13 residues. CDR3 DNA: TGTGCCAGCAGTTCGGAGGGGAGCACTGAAGCTTTCTTT. Its protein is CASSSEGSTEAFF.

A single count supports this clonotype. The V gene is TRBV5-4, the J gene TRBJ2-4; 11 bases are shared with TRBD2. The CDR3 totals 14 residues. Germline loops: CDR1 SGHNT, CDR2 YYREEE (reference sequence). With 1 base clipped from V and 8 bases from J, the junction kept 2 bases outside the gene matches. CDR3 sequence reads: CASSLTSGSHIQYF. The CDR3, as DNA: TGTGCCAGCAGCTTGACTAGCGGGAGCCACATTCAGTACTTC.

This clonotype turned up a few times. V is TRBV30 and J is TRBJ2-7; no definite D call. Germline V gene lookup returns CDR1 GTSNPN and CDR2 SVGIG (reference sequence). V was shortened by 3 bases and J by 3 bases, with 9 bases between the two germline ends. This CDR3 contains 12 residues. The CDR3: CAWRNLNYEQYF. Here the CDR3 DNA reads TGTGCCTGGAGGAACTTAAACTACGAGCAGTACTTC.

The chain recombines TRBV28 with TRBJ2-7, with 8 bases matching TRBD1. V dropped 5 bases and J dropped 7; count of bases not matched to a gene: 7. CDR3 length equals 13 residues. Germline V gene sequence: CDR1 MDHEN, CDR2 SYDVKM. Here the CDR3 reads CASSPGQAREQYF. For the CDR3, the DNA is TGTGCCAGCAGTCCGGGACAGGCTAGAGAGCAGTACTTC.

This chain links TRBV7-9 with TRBJ2-5; D uncertain. Per germline, CDR1 SEHNR and CDR2 FQNEAQ (reference sequence). CDR3 length equals 15 residues. Trimming cost V 1 base and J 0 bases, with 9 bases left between them. CDR3 in amino acids: CASSLDTEYQETQYF. The DNA for the CDR3 is TGTGCCAGCAGCTTAGACACGGAGTACCAAGAGACCCAGTACTTC. Together with reference TRBV7-9 and TRBJ2-5, the CDR3 gives the full variable domain: DTGVSQNPRHKITKRGQNVTFRCDPISEHNRLYWYRQTLGQGPEFLTYFQNEAQLEKSRLLSDRFSAERPKGSFSTLEIQRTEQGDSAMYLCASSLDTEYQETQYFGPGTRLLVL.

J is TRBJ2-7 and V is TRBV4-3; tentatively, D is TRBD1 or TRBD2 (5 bases each). The germline V gene has CDR1 LGHNA and CDR2 YSLEER. V lost 1 base and J lost 4, with 11 bases in between. This CDR3 comprises 14 residues. CDR3: CASSQGRGGYEQYF. The DNA of the CDR3 is TGCGCCAGCAGCCAAGGTCGTGGGGGTTACGAGCAGTACTTC.

CDR3 region: CAAREGLTGELFF. CDR3 in DNA: TGTGCCGCACGGGAGGGATTAACCGGGGAGCTGTTTTTT. The chain has TRBV25-1 and TRBJ2-2; 8 bases match TRBD2. Per the germline V gene, CDR1 is MGHDK and CDR2 is SYGVNS. There are 13 residues in the CDR3. The junction had 7 bases not matched to a gene; V was cut back by 11 bases and J by 5 bases.

V is TRBV30 and J is TRBJ2-1; D is unresolved. This CDR3 is 11 amino acids long. The V gene lost 0 bases and the J gene lost 9 bases, with 6 bases spanning the gap. The germline V gene encodes CDR1 GTSNPN and CDR2 SVGIG (reference sequence). CDR3 sequence (DNA): TGTGCCTGGAGTGTACAGAGTGAGCAGTTCTTC. Residues: CAWSVQSEQFF.

The chain joins TRBV6-1 to TRBJ2-7; tentatively, D is TRBD2 (6 bases). Trimming removed 6 bases from V and 0 bases from J, with 21 bases in between. CDR1 MNHNS and CDR2 SASEGT come from the germline V gene. This CDR3 is 17 amino acids long. CDR3 loop: CASRSEAWREDSYEQYF. CDR3 nucleotides: TGTGCCAGCAGGAGCGAGGCCTGGAGGGAGGACTCCTACGAGCAGTACTTC.

This chain uses TRBV27 with TRBJ1-1, with a weak D call TRBD1 (6 bases). The CDR3 contains 13 residues. V gave up 7 bases and J gave up 0 bases, with 9 bases separating them. Germline values: CDR1 MNHEY, CDR2 SMNVEV (reference sequence). The DNA of the CDR3 is TGTGCCAGCAACGACAGGATGAACACTGAAGCTTTCTTT. It codes for CASNDRMNTEAFF.

This chain uses TRBV12-3 or TRBV12-4 with TRBJ1-2, with D unclear. The CDR3 is 13 amino acids. Trimming took off 6 bases at V and 4 bases at J, with 12 bases between the two ends. The chain's CDR3 is CASSQLGSYGYTF. The CDR3 bases are TGTGCCAGCAGCCAACTGGGTAGCTATGGCTACACCTTC.

This clonotype was seen just once. The V gene is TRBV20-1, the J gene TRBJ1-2; no definite D call. Trimming removed 1 base at V and 4 bases at J, with 10 bases between. The CDR3 has 13 amino acids. The germline V gene encodes CDR1 DFQATT and CDR2 SNEGSKA (reference sequence). CDR3 in DNA: TGCAGTGCTAGAGCTACTGGGTCCTATGGCTACACCTTC. This sequence encodes CSARATGSYGYTF.

The chain carries TRBV7-9 and TRBJ2-3; TRBD2 aligns across 9 bases. Trimming cost V 1 base and J 1 base; bases outside gene matches: 3. CDR3 length: 16 amino acids. Per the germline V gene, CDR1 is SEHNR and CDR2 is FQNEAQ (reference sequence). The CDR3 DNA is TGTGCCAGCAGCTTAGGTGTAGCGGGGGGCACAGATACGCAGTATTTT. Translation: CASSLGVAGGTDTQYF. The variable domain in full, with the rest retrieved from reference TRBV7-9 and TRBJ2-3, is DTGVSQNPRHKITKRGQNVTFRCDPISEHNRLYWYRQTLGQGPEFLTYFQNEAQLEKSRLLSDRFSAERPKGSFSTLEIQRTEQGDSAMYLCASSLGVAGGTDTQYFGPGTRLTVL.

The genes are TRBV7-2 and TRBJ2-1; 8 bases are a match to TRBD2. V was clipped by 6 bases and J by 4 bases; unmatched bases: 8. Germline assignment: CDR1 SGHTA and CDR2 FQGNSA. The CDR3 consists of 15 residues. The CDR3 region is CASRWREDLYNEQFF. The DNA for the CDR3 is TGTGCCAGCAGGTGGCGGGAGGACCTTTACAATGAGCAGTTCTTC.